This passage covers 13 T cell receptor beta chains from one sample sequenced in a study of blood T cell repertoires in COVID-19. Produced via immunoSEQ multiplex PCR; TCRdb's table is partial and in-frame only. The table has 30,000 to 50,000 clones, around 85% seen once. The sample comprised peripheral blood. The receptor source for this set is a human donor in a cohort sampled during active COVID-19.

The V gene is TRBV12-3 or TRBV12-4, the J gene TRBJ1-1, with D tentatively TRBD1 (6 bases). V lost 10 bases, J lost 0 bases, and 12 bases lay in between. This CDR3 has 13 amino acids. For the CDR3, the DNA is TGTGCCATCCGAAGGGGGATGAACACTGAAGCTTTCTTT. Translated: CAIRRGMNTEAFF.

Here the CDR3 DNA reads TGTGCCAGCAGCCCTCTCGGGGGAGCGCCCTACAATGAGCAGTTCTTC. It is translated as CASSPLGGAPYNEQFF. V gene TRBV7-3 combines with J gene TRBJ2-1, with D tentatively TRBD2 (6 bases). The CDR3 contains 16 residues. Germline assignment: CDR1 SGHTA and CDR2 FQGTGA. V lost 5 bases and J lost 2, with 16 bases in between.

The rearrangement uses TRBV6-6 and TRBJ2-7; D might be TRBD1 (6 bases). Trimming removed 6 bases at V and 7 bases at J, with 16 bases between. This CDR3 is built from 13 residues. From germline, CDR1 is MNHNY and CDR2 SVGAGI (reference sequence). CDR3 nucleotide sequence: TGTGCCAGCAGCCGACAGGCCGGGGTGGAGCAGTACTTC. Translation: CASSRQAGVEQYF.

Of note for this clone: The sample carries other DNA sequences with the same CDR3. The rearrangement joins TRBV7-2 to TRBJ1-6, with D hard to call. Germline CDR1 SGHTA, CDR2 FQGNSA. The CDR3 sequence is 15 residues long. The V end was cut by 5 bases, the J end by 0 bases, with 8 bases between. CDR3 protein: CASSLGSSYNSPLHF. CDR3 bases: TGTGCCAGCAGCCTCGGGAGCTCCTATAATTCACCCCTCCACTTT.

The chain employs TRBV11-2 and TRBJ2-1; 8 bases agree with TRBD2. Germline-derived CDR1 and CDR2 are SGHAT and FQNNGV. This CDR3 region has 15 residues. With V trimmed by 1 base and J by 6 bases, 5 bases remained unmatched. CDR3: CASSLVIRGGNEQFF. The CDR3 bases are TGTGCCAGCAGCTTAGTCATCCGGGGGGGCAATGAGCAGTTCTTC.

This sequence joins TRBV29-1 and TRBJ2-2, with D possibly matching TRBD2 (5 bases). V lost 5 bases to trimming and J lost 3 bases, with 13 bases between them. Germline V gene data show CDR1 as SQVTM and CDR2 as ANQGSEA. This CDR3 is 14 amino acids long. DNA for the CDR3: TGCAGCGTTCAAGCGGAGCGGCACACCGGGGAGCTGTTTTTT. Its translation: CSVQAERHTGELFF.

J is TRBJ2-7 and V is TRBV10-2; TRBD1 matches 7 bases. This CDR3 is 12 amino acids long. The ends lost 3 bases at V and 13 bases at J; junction bases unmatched: 9. Germline V gene lookup returns CDR1 WSHSY and CDR2 SAAADI. CDR3: CASSDGTGDLYF. DNA of the CDR3: TGCGCCAGCAGTGATGGTACAGGGGACCTCTACTTC.

The chain couples TRBV5-4 to TRBJ1-2; TRBD1 matches at 7 bases. The CDR3 totals 15 residues. V dropped 5 bases and J dropped 4; count of bases not matched to a gene: 11. The germline CDR1 and CDR2 sequences are SGHNT and YYREEE (reference sequence). CDR3 sequence reads: CASSQKGGASYGYTF. In nucleotides, the CDR3 is TGTGCCAGCAGTCAGAAAGGGGGCGCGTCCTATGGCTACACCTTC.

The rearrangement joins TRBV19 to TRBJ2-1; 7 bases align to TRBD1. V lost 4 bases and J lost 7; bases outside the gene matches: 4. This CDR3 has 13 amino acids. The germline CDR1 and CDR2 sequences are LNHDA and SQIVND (reference sequence). Written as DNA, the CDR3 is TGTGCCAGTAGTAGGGGGACAGTGAATGAGCAGTTCTTC. As protein: CASSRGTVNEQFF. Drawing the rest from reference TRBV19 and TRBJ2-1, the complete variable domain is DGGITQSPKYLFRKEGQNVTLSCEQNLNHDAMYWYRQDPGQGLRLIYYSQIVNDFQKGDIAEGYSVSREKKESFPLTVTSAQKNPTAFYLCASSRGTVNEQFFGPGTRLTVL.

This chain connects TRBV2 to TRBJ2-7; tentative D call: TRBD1 (5 bases). The CDR3 runs to 12 residues. Trimming left V 4 bases short and J 4 bases short, with 8 bases between. Germline lookup yields CDR1 SNHLY and CDR2 FYNNEI. The DNA of the CDR3 is TGTGCCAGCAGTGGGGGCAGTTACGAGCAGTACTTC. Residues: CASSGGSYEQYF.

The chain has TRBV6-1 and TRBJ1-5; D ambiguous. Trimming pared 2 bases from V and 8 bases from J, leaving 13 bases between. The CDR3 loop spans 14 amino acids. CDR1 is MNHNS and CDR2 is SASEGT in the germline V gene. CDR3 sequence (DNA): TGTGCCAGCAGTGAAAACGGGGAGTTTGAGCCCCAGCATTTT. As protein: CASSENGEFEPQHF.

The J gene is TRBJ2-1, the V gene TRBV29-1; no clear D. Germline-derived CDR1 and CDR2 are SQVTM and ANQGSEA. The V end was cut by 0 bases, the J end by 8 bases, with 20 bases between. The CDR3 extends over 16 amino acids. The CDR3 is CSVEDAEVAGLDEQFF. In DNA, the CDR3 is TGCAGCGTTGAAGATGCTGAGGTGGCCGGCCTGGATGAGCAGTTCTTC.

The chain couples TRBV5-1 to TRBJ1-1; 9 bases are a match to TRBD1. V dropped 5 bases and J dropped 8; count of bases not matched to a gene: 10. The CDR3 sequence is 14 residues long. Germline CDR1 SGHRS, CDR2 YFSETQ. The CDR3 bases are TGCGCCAGCAGGTCGGGACAGGGCGCTTTGGAAGCTTTCTTT. Its protein product is CASRSGQGALEAFF.